The 31 T cell receptor beta chains below were found in one sample sequenced in a study of T cell clusters in autoimmune cytopenias. TRB was amplified from roughly 0.25 ug of peripheral blood genomic DNA per sample. One tube held mixed TRB-A and TRB-B primer pools for touch-down PCR. TCRdb re-called the multiplex PCR reads; every CDR3 protein appears as one record, without DNA. The table for this sample gives several thousand distinct CDR3 sequences. The same data also went into a second study, on T cell repertoires in aging, cancer and after chemotherapy.

The source material was peripheral blood. Every receptor here comes from a human donor in good health.

This sequence joins TRBV7-9 and TRBJ2-6. The CDR3 is 17 amino acids. Germline-derived CDR1 and CDR2 are SEHNR and FQNEAQ (reference sequence). CDR3 sequence: CASSLGQYSSGANVLTF. The complete variable domain, with remaining parts taken from reference TRBV7-9 and TRBJ2-6, reads DTGVSQNPRHKITKRGQNVTFRCDPISEHNRLYWYRQTLGQGPEFLTYFQNEAQLEKSRLLSDRFSAERPKGSFSTLEIQRTEQGDSAMYLCASSLGQYSSGANVLTFGAGSRLTVL.

The chain recombines TRBV5-4 with TRBJ2-5; the TCRdb call, TRBD2, lacks DNA for checking. The CDR3 loop spans 18 amino acids. The germline V gene encodes CDR1 SGHNT and CDR2 YYREEE (reference sequence). CDR3 residues: CASSSGTSGGPYKETQYF.

By frequency, this clonotype is medium-sized. The V call is TRBV6-5, the J call TRBJ2-1; TCRdb outputs TRBD2, but without DNA this stays unchecked. This CDR3 spans 18 amino acids. Germline V lookup: CDR1 MNHEY, CDR2 SVGAGI. Here the CDR3 reads CASSYSGRTSGGSNEQFF.

The V and J genes are TRBV11-3 and TRBJ2-5; TCRdb's D gene call, TRBD2, goes unchecked for lack of DNA. There are 13 residues in the CDR3. The germline V gene has CDR1 SGHNT and CDR2 YENEEA. The CDR3 sequence: CASSRGGSETQYF.

This chain joins TRBV5-6 and TRBJ2-3; TCRdb designates TRBD1, a call that cannot be tested without DNA. The CDR3 runs 14 residues. Looked up from germline, CDR1 is SGHDT and CDR2 is YYEEEE. The CDR3 here is CASIEGFLRDTQYF.

The V and J genes are TRBV15 and TRBJ2-3. CDR3 size: 15 residues. Looked up from germline, CDR1 is LNHNV and CDR2 is YYDKDF (reference sequence). The CDR3 sequence is CATSRDLRFADTQYF.

Judged by frequency, this clonotype is medium-sized. This sequence joins TRBV29-1 and TRBJ1-1. The CDR3 is 11 amino acids. Germline V gene sequence: CDR1 SQVTM, CDR2 ANQGSEA. CDR3 protein: CSGHDGTEAFF.

This clonotype is classed as medium-sized by frequency. V is TRBV5-5 and J is TRBJ2-7; TCRdb selects TRBD1, and the lack of DNA leaves this call unchecked. Germline V lookup: CDR1 SGHKS, CDR2 YYEKEE (reference sequence). This CDR3 has 14 amino acids. CDR3 loop: CASSWTGTTYEQYF. The full variable domain, rest sourced from reference TRBV5-5 and TRBJ2-7, is DAGVTQSPTHLIKTRGQQVTLRCSPISGHKSVSWYQQVLGQGPQFIFQYYEKEERGRGNFPDRFSARQFPNYSSELNVNALLLGDSALYLCASSWTGTTYEQYFGPGTRLTVT.

V usage is TRBV7-6 and J usage is TRBJ2-7; the D call of TRBD1 rests on TCRdb alone, since no DNA is present to check it. Germline V gene data show CDR1 as SGHVS and CDR2 as FNYEAQ. The CDR3 spans 14 residues. CDR3 protein: CASSRQGGPYEQYF.

The chain has TRBV5-5 and TRBJ2-7; TCRdb gives TRBD2 as the D gene, but with no DNA this cannot be confirmed. This CDR3 comprises 15 residues. In germline, CDR1 is SGHKS, CDR2 YYEKEE (reference sequence). The chain's CDR3 is CASSSGPGPTYEQYF.

Frequency places this clonotype as medium-sized. The chain is built from TRBV29-1 and TRBJ1-2; TCRdb indicates TRBD1, and absent DNA this call remains unverified. CDR1 and CDR2 (germline): SQVTM, ANQGSEA. CDR3 length: 16 residues. The CDR3 sequence is CSARRSELGGTYGYTF.

V and J are TRBV30 and TRBJ1-3; TCRdb's D gene call, TRBD1, goes unchecked for lack of DNA. Germline V gene lookup returns CDR1 GTSNPN and CDR2 SVGIG (reference sequence). CDR3 length: 14 residues. The chain's CDR3 is CAWKAGQPRNTIYF.

V is TRBV7-6 and J is TRBJ2-3; TCRdb calls TRBD2, which cannot be checked without DNA. The CDR3 is made up of 15 amino acids. CDR1 and CDR2 (germline): SGHVS, FNYEAQ. The CDR3 sequence is CASSLRWGPTDTQYF.

This clonotype registers medium-sized (0.01 to 0.1%) by frequency. The chain uses TRBV27 and TRBJ2-3; the D call of TRBD1 rests on TCRdb alone, since no DNA is present to check it. In germline, CDR1 is MNHEY, CDR2 SMNVEV (reference sequence). This CDR3 is 14 amino acids long. CDR3 region: CASNNRGGTDTQYF.

This clonotype ranks as medium-sized in terms of frequency. J is TRBJ2-1 and V is TRBV5-4. Per germline, CDR1 SGHNT and CDR2 YYREEE (reference sequence). This CDR3 contains 15 residues. The CDR3 loop reads CASSLPGSSYNEQFF.

Frequency places this clonotype as medium-sized (0.01 to 0.1%). This chain joins TRBV29-1 and TRBJ2-6; TCRdb picks TRBD1, but there is no DNA to check that call. In germline, CDR1 is SQVTM, CDR2 ANQGSEA. The CDR3 is 13 amino acids. The CDR3 here is CSAQGRGANVLTF.

The CDR3 is CASRKGGEGLYEQYF. The chain combines TRBV5-6 with TRBJ2-7; TCRdb proposes TRBD1, but this gene call is untestable without DNA. Germline-derived CDR1 and CDR2 are SGHDT and YYEEEE. The length of the CDR3 is 15 residues. Full variable domain (missing parts from reference TRBV5-6 and TRBJ2-7): DAGVTQSPTHLIKTRGQQVTLRCSPKSGHDTVSWYQQALGQGPQFIFQYYEEEERQRGNFPDRFSGHQFPNYSSELNVNALLLGDSALYLCASRKGGEGLYEQYFGPGTRLTVT.

The genes are TRBV6-2 or TRBV6-3 and TRBJ2-7; lacking DNA, the TRBD1 call made by TCRdb goes unchecked. Germline V CDR1 and CDR2: MNHEY, SVGEGT. The CDR3 is 14 amino acids. The CDR3 protein is CASSYGRHSDEQYF.

This clonotype shows up as medium-sized (0.01 to 0.1%) by frequency. The chain carries TRBV30 and TRBJ2-3; absent DNA, TCRdb's TRBD1 call cannot be checked. Per the germline V gene, CDR1 is GTSNPN and CDR2 is SVGIG (reference sequence). The CDR3 has 14 residues. CDR3 protein: CAWRPRGAADTQYF. Based on the CDR3 plus reference TRBV30 and TRBJ2-3, the full variable domain is SQTIHQWPATLVQPVGSPLSLECTVEGTSNPNLYWYRQAAGRGLQLLFYSVGIGQISSEVPQNLSASRPQDRQFILSSKKLLLSDSGFYLCAWRPRGAADTQYFGPGTRLTVL.

The gene calls are TRBV7-9 and TRBJ2-7; with no DNA, the TCRdb D assignment of TRBD1 cannot be verified. The CDR3 loop spans 14 amino acids. Germline V lookup: CDR1 SEHNR, CDR2 FQNEAQ (reference sequence). The CDR3 protein is CASSPTGGAYEQYF.

The genes are TRBV15 and TRBJ1-2. In germline, CDR1 is LNHNV, CDR2 YYDKDF (reference sequence). The CDR3 covers 13 residues. The CDR3: CATSRDFSRGYTF.

Judged by frequency, this clonotype is medium-sized. The CDR3 spells CASSQTVNEQFF. The chain combines TRBV13 with TRBJ2-1; TCRdb indicates TRBD1, and absent DNA this call remains unverified. The CDR3 is made up of 12 amino acids. CDR1 and CDR2 (germline): PRHDT, FYEKMQ (reference sequence).

The CDR3 sequence: CASSLGGLGYTF. This chain links TRBV7-9 with TRBJ1-2. CDR1 and CDR2 (germline): SEHNR, FQNEAQ (reference sequence). The CDR3 sequence is 12 residues long.

The CDR3 sequence is CASSKRTADQPQHF. This chain links TRBV11-3 with TRBJ1-5; TCRdb lists TRBD1, though no DNA is available to test this call. The CDR3 sequence is 14 residues long. Per germline, CDR1 SGHNT and CDR2 YENEEA.

The V call is TRBV7-9, the J call TRBJ2-7; TCRdb's assignment of TRBD2 cannot be checked, as there is no DNA. CDR3 size: 13 residues. Germline V gene sequence: CDR1 SEHNR, CDR2 FQNEAQ (reference sequence). CDR3 amino acids: CASSPRTSGGLYF.

V gene TRBV27 combines with J gene TRBJ2-3; TCRdb proposes TRBD1, but this gene call is untestable without DNA. In germline, CDR1 is MNHEY, CDR2 SMNVEV (reference sequence). The CDR3 contains 14 residues. CDR3 loop: CASSLTDATDTQYF.

Its frequency marks this clonotype as medium-sized. V usage is TRBV6-5 and J usage is TRBJ2-7. CDR1 MNHEY and CDR2 SVGAGI come from the germline V gene. The CDR3 is 15 residues long. The CDR3 region is CASSPQSTGPHEQYF.

According to its frequency, this clonotype is medium-sized. This chain connects TRBV15 to TRBJ2-5. CDR3 length: 14 residues. Germline-derived CDR1 and CDR2 are LNHNV and YYDKDF (reference sequence). CDR3 sequence: CATSSSGYQETQYF.

The chain recombines TRBV6-1 with TRBJ2-5. Germline V CDR1 and CDR2: MNHNS, SASEGT. The CDR3 extends over 13 amino acids. The chain's CDR3 is CASSDRFQETQYF.

The J gene is TRBJ1-4, the V gene TRBV19. CDR1 LNHDA and CDR2 SQIVND come from the germline V gene (reference sequence). CDR3 size: 13 residues. The chain's CDR3 is CASSPMGGEKLFF.

This clonotype is called large based on its frequency. The chain carries TRBV29-1 and TRBJ2-7. This CDR3 is 13 amino acids long. Germline values: CDR1 SQVTM, CDR2 ANQGSEA. This CDR3 reads CSGVTTTSYEQYF.